This is a list of T cell receptor beta chains from one sample in a study of technical replicates of blood from several donors. Sequencing was performed with immunoSEQ multiplex PCR; in TCRdb, only in-frame clones are kept and a portion is missing. The table lists approximately 73,000 clones, 92% of them singletons. The sequencing sample was made of T cells isolated from PBMCs. Receptor source: a human donor in good health. CDR3s include the opening cysteine and the closing phenylalanine or tryptophan. D genes are given only for firm matches. Only some rows state a clone size, as once, few, many or a class for expanded clones.

d_call	j_call	v_call	clone_size	cdr3_aa	cdr3_nt
NA	TRBJ2-2	TRBV19	NA	CASKDFPGELFF	TGTGCCAGTAAGGACTTCCCCGGGGAGCTGTTTTTT
TRBD2	TRBJ2-1	TRBV11-3	NA	CASSLGAGGNEQFF	TGTGCCAGCAGCTTGGGAGCGGGAGGTAATGAGCAGTTCTTC
NA	TRBJ1-5	TRBV9	NA	CASSVDGSGQPQHF	TGTGCCAGCAGCGTGGATGGCTCGGGGCAGCCCCAGCATTTT
NA	TRBJ2-1	TRBV7-3	NA	CASSYRGNDEQFF	TGTGCCAGCAGCTATCGGGGTAATGATGAGCAGTTCTTC
TRBD2	TRBJ2-1	TRBV7-2	NA	CASSRFGDRLAGPNEQFF	TGTGCCAGCAGCAGATTCGGGGATCGACTAGCGGGGCCTAATGAGCAGTTCTTC
TRBD1	TRBJ1-1	TRBV2	NA	CASQGVHPEAFF	TGTGCCAGCCAGGGGGTTCATCCTGAAGCTTTCTTT
NA	TRBJ2-7	TRBV2	NA	CAPRDRASDGSGYEQYF	TGTGCTCCCAGAGACAGAGCGTCCGACGGGAGTGGGTACGAGCAGTACTTC
NA	TRBJ1-3	TRBV19	once	CASIQHSSGNTIYF	TGTGCCAGTATCCAACACAGCTCTGGAAACACCATATATTTT
NA	TRBJ1-1	TRBV2	NA	CASKVAGQPMNTEAFF	TGTGCCAGCAAAGTCGCGGGCCAGCCCATGAACACTGAAGCTTTCTTT
NA	TRBJ2-5	TRBV19	NA	CASSIDGRRETQYF	TGTGCCAGTAGTATAGACGGGAGACGAGAGACCCAGTACTTC